The next 27 T cell receptor beta chains were all read from a single sample in a study of blood T cell repertoires in COVID-19. Clones were sequenced by immunoSEQ multiplex PCR, and TCRdb holds only the in-frame ones, with some missing. The sample has approximately 400,000 clones; more than 65% are singletons. Material: peripheral blood. All receptors derive from a human donor with acute or convalescent COVID-19. The donor label of this sample is uncertain.

The chain combines TRBV23-1 with TRBJ1-4, with TRBD1 as a possible D gene (5 bases). TRBV23-1 is an ORF for which the function is uncertain. CDR3 length: 15 residues. Trimming removed 3 bases at V and 5 bases at J, with 13 bases between. The CDR3 region has the DNA TGCGCCAGCAGTCATACAGGCACCTGGAATGAAAAACTGTTTTTT. Protein product: CASSHTGTWNEKLFF.

This clone was detected a few times. The chain uses TRBV2 and TRBJ1-2, with 7 positions matching TRBD1. V dropped 0 bases and J dropped 2; count of bases not matched to a gene: 3. Germline V gene data show CDR1 as SNHLY and CDR2 as FYNNEI. The CDR3 is 15 amino acids. The CDR3 protein is CASSEAARGNYGYTF. CDR3 nucleotide sequence: TGTGCCAGCAGTGAAGCCGCCAGGGGGAACTATGGCTACACCTTC.

This clone was picked up a small number of times. At one end the junction does not follow the germline gene, possibly because of a read error. V gene TRBV28 combines with J gene TRBJ1-5, with 7 bases lining up with TRBD1. The CDR3 covers 11 residues. Germline lookup yields CDR1 MDHEN and CDR2 SYDVKM. The CDR3 sequence: CATEMTGHKNF. In DNA, the CDR3 is TGTGCCACCGAAATGACAGGGCATAAGAATTTT. Combining the CDR3 with reference TRBV28 and TRBJ1-5 gives the whole variable domain DVKVTQSSRYLVKRTGEKVFLECVQDMDHENMFWYRQDPGLGLRLIYFSYDVKMKEKGDIPEGYSVSREKKERFSLILESASTNQTSMYLCATEMTGHKNFGDGTRLSIL.

The rearrangement links TRBV28 to TRBJ1-1; 8 bases fit TRBD1. CDR3 length equals 15 residues. Losses at the gene ends were 5 bases for V and 1 base for J; bases not matched to a gene: 6. In germline, CDR1 is MDHEN, CDR2 SYDVKM. The CDR3 loop reads CASSPQTGANTEAFF. CDR3 DNA: TGTGCCAGCAGTCCTCAGACAGGGGCGAACACTGAAGCTTTCTTT.

The chain couples TRBV4-2 to TRBJ2-7, with 10 bases aligning to TRBD2. The trim removed 3 bases at V and 2 bases at J, leaving 7 bases unmatched. Germline CDR1 is LGHNA and CDR2 is YNFKEQ. This CDR3 is 16 amino acids long. Here the CDR3 reads CASSHDSGGIPYEQYF. The DNA for the CDR3 is TGTGCCAGCAGCCACGATAGCGGGGGGATTCCCTACGAGCAGTACTTC.

The chain is built from TRBV18 and TRBJ1-1, with D tentatively TRBD1 (5 bases). Germline loops: CDR1 KGHSH, CDR2 LQKENI. The CDR3 spans 14 residues. V was shortened by 4 bases and J by 1 base, with 10 bases between the two germline ends. Here the CDR3 reads CASSRTDTNTEAFF. The CDR3 DNA sequence: TGTGCCAGCTCACGAACGGACACGAACACTGAAGCTTTCTTT.

The chain combines TRBV25-1 with TRBJ2-3; D is possibly TRBD2 (5 bases). This CDR3 is 16 amino acids long. The germline gives CDR1 MGHDK, CDR2 SYGVNS. V was pared by 5 bases and J by 2 bases, with 17 bases between. The DNA for the CDR3 is TGTGCCAGCAGTCCGACTTTCGGACTGGCCACAGATACGCAGTATTTT. This gives the protein CASSPTFGLATDTQYF.

J is TRBJ2-7 and V is TRBV15; D remains unclear. CDR1 LNHNV and CDR2 YYDKDF come from the germline V gene (reference sequence). V was trimmed by 0 bases and J by 9 bases, leaving 15 bases between them. The CDR3 runs to 14 residues. For the CDR3, the DNA is TGTGCCACCAGCAGAGAGAGAGGCTCCCATTCGCAGTACTTC. Translation gives CATSRERGSHSQYF.

There are a few counts of this clone. The gene calls are TRBV19 and TRBJ2-1, with a possible D match to TRBD2 (5 bases). V was pared by 3 bases and J by 6 bases, with 9 bases between. Germline CDR1 LNHDA, CDR2 SQIVND (reference sequence). The CDR3 consists of 13 residues. CDR3 region: CASSIGVGNEQFF. The CDR3 DNA is TGTGCCAGTAGTATCGGGGTTGGCAATGAGCAGTTCTTC.

The genes are TRBV3-1 (or the pseudogene TRBV3-2) and TRBJ2-2, with TRBD2 matching 12 bases. Germline CDR1 is LGHDT and CDR2 is YNNKEL (reference sequence). The CDR3 is 17 residues long. With V trimmed by 1 base and J by 5 bases, 5 bases remained unmatched. The CDR3: CASSQGLAGVKTGELFF. The CDR3 DNA is TGTGCCAGCAGCCAAGGACTAGCGGGAGTCAAAACCGGGGAGCTGTTTTTT.

The J gene is TRBJ1-1, the V gene TRBV5-1, with 8 bases that match TRBD1. The V and J ends lost 4 bases and 1 base, in that order; junction bases with no gene match: 6. The CDR3 totals 15 residues. CDR1 is SGHRS and CDR2 is YFSETQ in the germline V gene. The CDR3: CASSVDRGGNTEAFF. The CDR3 DNA is TGCGCCAGCAGCGTTGACAGGGGTGGGAACACTGAAGCTTTCTTT.

This chain joins TRBV6-5 and TRBJ2-1; D gene unclear. With 2 bases removed from V and 9 bases from J, the gap between germline ends came to 14 bases. Per the germline V gene, CDR1 is MNHEY and CDR2 is SVGAGI. The CDR3 has 14 amino acids. The chain's CDR3 is CASSYGLVASEQFF. The CDR3 region has the DNA TGTGCCAGCAGTTACGGTTTGGTAGCCAGTGAGCAGTTCTTC.

This clone was seen just once. Written as DNA, the CDR3 is TGTGCCATCAGAGGAGGGTCAAGCGCTGAAGCTTTCTTT. It encodes CAIRGGSSAEAFF. The chain uses TRBV10-3 and TRBJ1-1, with D uncertain. The germline V and J ends were trimmed by 6 bases and 6 bases, with 14 bases remaining between them. The CDR3 consists of 13 residues. The germline CDR1 and CDR2 sequences are ENHRY and SYGVKD.

The count of this clone is one. V and J are TRBV5-5 and TRBJ2-5; the D gene is possibly TRBD1 (6 bases). Per the germline V gene, CDR1 is SGHKS and CDR2 is YYEKEE (reference sequence). Between the trimmed V and J ends, which lost 3 bases and 4 bases, there was a span of 16 bases. The CDR3 consists of 15 residues. The CDR3 sequence: CASSSDPRGIETQYF. CDR3 nucleotide sequence: TGTGCCAGCAGCTCCGACCCCAGGGGAATAGAGACCCAGTACTTC.

V is TRBV10-3 and J is TRBJ1-1, with TRBD1 identical over 8 bases. Germline trimming cut 5 bases from V and 5 bases from J; bases unmatched to any gene: 1. The V gene's germline CDR1 is ENHRY and CDR2 SYGVKD. This CDR3 is built from 12 residues. CDR3: CAISRQGTEAFF. The CDR3 coding sequence is TGTGCCATCAGTCGACAGGGGACTGAAGCTTTCTTT.

This clone was detected many times. V usage is TRBV21-1 and J usage is TRBJ1-1; the table assigns TRBD1, which was not confirmed against the DNA. TRBV21-1 is a pseudogene. The CDR3 totals 21 residues. The DNA for the CDR3 is TGTGCCAGCAGCAAACCCCAGACAGGCTCCGGGACCCAACACCCGAACACTGAAGCTTTCTTT. It specifies CASSKPQTGSGTQHPNTEAFF.

This clone was counted a few times. The chain couples TRBV18 to TRBJ1-5; tentatively, D is TRBD1 (6 bases). The CDR3 extends over 13 amino acids. Trimming shortened V by 4 bases and J by 5 bases, and 9 bases separated the two germline ends. Germline V gives CDR1 KGHSH, CDR2 LQKENI. Here the CDR3 reads CASSRQEHQPQHF. In nucleotides, the CDR3 is TGTGCCAGCTCACGACAGGAACATCAGCCCCAGCATTTT.

This clone showed up just once. The chain recombines TRBV28 with TRBJ2-6, with a possible D match to TRBD2 (5 bases). Between the trimmed V and J ends, which lost 4 bases and 1 base, there was a span of 17 bases. The CDR3 covers 18 residues. The germline V gene encodes CDR1 MDHEN and CDR2 SYDVKM. The CDR3 is CASSSSQRWRSGANVLTF. The CDR3 DNA reads as TGTGCCAGCAGTTCGTCTCAGAGGTGGAGGTCTGGGGCCAACGTCCTGACTTTC.

The V gene is TRBV3-1 (or the pseudogene TRBV3-2), the J gene TRBJ1-1; D is unclear. The CDR3 is 14 amino acids. Germline-derived CDR1 and CDR2 are LGHDT and YNNKEL (reference sequence). Between the trimmed V and J ends, which lost 4 bases and 2 bases, there was a span of 11 bases. As DNA, the CDR3 is TGTGCCAGCAGCCTACAACAGAAAAACACTGAAGCTTTCTTT. Amino acid sequence: CASSLQQKNTEAFF.

The chain links TRBV25-1 to TRBJ2-1; no clear D. V lost 5 bases and J 9 bases, leaving 14 bases between the germline ends. The CDR3 is 13 residues long. Per germline, CDR1 MGHDK and CDR2 SYGVNS. CDR3 sequence (DNA): TGTGCCAGCAGTCCTGGGTTAGCTGGTGAGCAGTTCTTC. Translation gives CASSPGLAGEQFF.

This clone has a single count. The V gene is TRBV7-2, the J gene TRBJ2-1; perhaps TRBD2 as D (7 bases). In germline, CDR1 is SGHTA, CDR2 FQGNSA. The CDR3 sequence is 16 residues long. The V end was cut by 4 bases, the J end by 4 bases, with 17 bases between. The CDR3, as DNA: TGTGCCAGCAGCTCGCAAGGGGGGGTTTCTTACAATGAGCAGTTCTTC. Its translation is CASSSQGGVSYNEQFF.

The V call is TRBV7-2, the J call TRBJ1-2; D may be TRBD1 (6 bases). The CDR3 has 13 residues. Germline CDR1 and CDR2: SGHTA and FQGNSA. V lost 1 base and J 7 bases, leaving 10 bases between the germline ends. Here the CDR3 reads CASSLGRGGGYTF. The CDR3 coding sequence is TGTGCCAGCAGCTTAGGTCGAGGGGGTGGCTACACCTTC.

The chain carries TRBV30 and TRBJ1-4, with 11 bases matching TRBD1. CDR3 length: 16 amino acids. The junction had 10 bases not matched to a gene; V was cut back by 3 bases and J by 7 bases. Germline CDR1 is GTSNPN and CDR2 is SVGIG (reference sequence). CDR3 sequence (DNA): TGTGCCTGGAGGCCGGGACAGGGGGTATTAGGTGAAAAACTGTTTTTT. Translating gives CAWRPGQGVLGEKLFF.

The genes are TRBV9 and TRBJ2-7; weak D call: TRBD2 (6 bases). The length of the CDR3 is 14 residues. Per the germline V gene, CDR1 is SGDLS and CDR2 is YYNGEE. V dropped 2 bases and J dropped 3 bases, with 12 bases sitting between them. CDR3 region: CASSVTQGLYEQYF. For the CDR3, the DNA is TGTGCCAGCAGCGTGACTCAGGGACTCTACGAGCAGTACTTC.

J is TRBJ2-1 and V is TRBV27, with 11 bases that match TRBD2. Germline CDR1 is MNHEY and CDR2 is SMNVEV (reference sequence). Germline trimming cut 8 bases from V and 6 bases from J; bases unmatched to any gene: 12. This CDR3 has 16 amino acids. This chain's CDR3 is CASGLAGGHNGNEQFF. The CDR3 DNA reads TGTGCCAGCGGGCTAGCGGGGGGCCATAATGGCAATGAGCAGTTCTTC.

This sequence joins TRBV30 and TRBJ2-1; the match to TRBD2 covers 8 bases. Germline V CDR1 and CDR2: GTSNPN, SVGIG (reference sequence). Trimming at V came to 0 bases and at J to 10 bases, leaving 14 bases not matched to a gene. The CDR3 length is 16 residues. CDR3 DNA sequence: TGTGCCTGGAGTGTAGGCCTTCAGCGGGGGATTGGGGAGCAGTTCTTC. Translating it yields CAWSVGLQRGIGEQFF.

The V call is TRBV30, the J call TRBJ1-2; D is possibly TRBD1 (5 bases). Trimming took 4 bases from V and 5 from J, leaving 14 bases between them. Germline V gene sequence: CDR1 GTSNPN, CDR2 SVGIG (reference sequence). The CDR3 is made up of 13 amino acids. The CDR3 here is CAWIGGFVYGYTF. DNA for the CDR3: TGTGCCTGGATCGGGGGTTTCGTTTATGGCTACACCTTC.